Each of the 7 T cell receptor beta chains below was sequenced from the same sample in a study of T cell responses to AZD1222 COVID-19 vaccine. Libraries were prepared by immunoSEQ multiplex PCR; TCRdb keeps only in-frame clonotypes and omits some of them. The sample carries 150,000 to 180,000 clones, roughly 90% recorded once. Sequenced here: peripheral blood, sampled 28 days after the second AZD1222 dose. The receptors here all came from an adult who received the AZD1222 COVID-19 vaccine.

V is TRBV14 and J is TRBJ1-1; D gene ambiguous. The CDR3 has 15 amino acids. Trimming took 7 bases from V and 5 from J, leaving 20 bases between them. Germline V gene data show CDR1 as SGHDN and CDR2 as FVKESK. This CDR3 reads CASTPLDDWSTEAFF. The CDR3 nucleotides read TGTGCCAGCACCCCGCTGGATGACTGGAGTACTGAAGCTTTCTTT.

CDR3 amino acids: CASSSEVPYEQYF. The CDR3 DNA reads as TGTGCCAGCAGTTCAGAGGTTCCCTACGAGCAGTACTTC. The rearrangement uses TRBV6-6 and TRBJ2-7; no definite D call. Trimming took off 4 bases at V and 2 bases at J, with 9 bases between the two ends. CDR3 length: 13 amino acids. Germline CDR1 MNHNY, CDR2 SVGAGI (reference sequence).

V is TRBV7-2 and J is TRBJ1-1; D gene uncertain. Germline V gives CDR1 SGHTA, CDR2 FQGNSA. The CDR3 totals 14 residues. Trimming removed 2 bases from V and 0 bases from J, with 7 bases in between. In DNA, the CDR3 is TGTGCCAGCAGCTTAATCTTCGTGAACACTGAAGCTTTCTTT. Protein product: CASSLIFVNTEAFF.

The chain carries TRBV13 and TRBJ1-1; no clear D gene. V shed 8 bases and J shed 0 bases, with 10 bases lying between them. The CDR3 is made up of 13 amino acids. Per the germline V gene, CDR1 is PRHDT and CDR2 is FYEKMQ (reference sequence). The CDR3 loop reads CASADTMNTEAFF. The CDR3 nucleotides are TGTGCCAGCGCCGACACGATGAACACTGAAGCTTTCTTT. Filled out from reference TRBV13 and TRBJ1-1, the complete variable domain reads AAGVIQSPRHLIKEKRETATLKCYPIPRHDTVYWYQQGPGQDPQFLISFYEKMQSDKGSIPDRFSAQQFSDYHSELNMSSLELGDSALYFCASADTMNTEAFFGQGTRLTVV.

The chain carries TRBV7-9 and TRBJ2-6; D is unresolved. Germline loops: CDR1 SEHNR, CDR2 FQNEAQ (reference sequence). V was pared by 1 base and J by 0 bases, with 4 bases between. The CDR3 sequence is 15 residues long. The CDR3 DNA follows: TGTGCCAGCAGCTTAGGGGTCTCTGGGGCCAACGTCCTGACTTTC. Its translation is CASSLGVSGANVLTF.

This chain links TRBV15 with TRBJ2-6; D remains ambiguous. This CDR3 has 17 residues. CDR1 is LNHNV and CDR2 is YYDKDF in the germline V gene (reference sequence). V dropped 2 bases and J dropped 0 bases, with 11 bases sitting between them. The CDR3 loop is CATSRPLHPSGANVLTF. The DNA of the CDR3 is TGTGCCACCAGCAGACCCCTACACCCCTCTGGGGCCAACGTCCTGACTTTC.

This clone came up once. The J gene is TRBJ1-3, the V gene TRBV14, with TRBD1 matching 8 bases. The germline V gene has CDR1 SGHDN and CDR2 FVKESK. With 3 bases clipped from V and 2 bases from J, the junction kept 6 bases outside the gene matches. The CDR3 covers 16 residues. CDR3 DNA: TGTGCCAGCAGCCAGGGCCTACAGGGGGCTGGAAACACCATATATTTT. This translates into CASSQGLQGAGNTIYF.